The sequence of this T cell receptor (beta chain) was determined in a study of blood T cell repertoires in COVID-19. About the study: Collection of acute and convalescent COVID-19 samples took place in the United States, Italy and Spain. T cells, B-cell-depleted T cells, or PBMCs supplied cDNA or gDNA.

The authors' processing: From reference gene primer amplification, estimates of nucleated cell counts were derived. Sequencing was performed with immunoSEQ multiplex PCR; in TCRdb, only in-frame clones are kept and a portion is missing. D and trimming were read from the DNA, whereas the V and J calls and clone size are those reported in that table. Found here are roughly 24,000 clones, more than 65% of them singletons; the top ten hold roughly 30%. After removal of 4 bases from V and 4 bases from J, the junction contained 10 bases not matched to a gene. The CDR3 is 17 residues long. Germline CDR1 and CDR2: MNHEY and SVGEGT.

Sequencing input: peripheral blood. The V call is TRBV6-2 or TRBV6-3, the J call TRBJ2-5, with TRBD2 matching over 12 bases. This sequence originates from a human donor in a cohort sampled during active COVID-19. The CDR3 protein is CASSSPHLAGGRETQYF. The CDR3 DNA reads TGTGCCAGCAGTTCCCCGCACCTAGCGGGAGGGAGAGAGACCCAGTACTTC.